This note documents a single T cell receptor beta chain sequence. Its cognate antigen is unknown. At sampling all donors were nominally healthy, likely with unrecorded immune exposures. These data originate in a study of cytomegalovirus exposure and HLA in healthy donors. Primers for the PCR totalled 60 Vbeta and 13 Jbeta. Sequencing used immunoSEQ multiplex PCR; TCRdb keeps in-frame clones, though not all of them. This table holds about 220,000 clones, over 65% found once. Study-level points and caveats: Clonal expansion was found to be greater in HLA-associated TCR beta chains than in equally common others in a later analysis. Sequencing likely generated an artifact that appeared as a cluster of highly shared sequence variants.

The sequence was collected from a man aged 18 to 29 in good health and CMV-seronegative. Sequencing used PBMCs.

CDR3 amino acids: CASVGTAPNTGELFF. The CDR3 bases are TGTGCCAGCGTCGGGACAGCCCCGAACACCGGGGAGCTGTTTTTT. V gene TRBV28 combines with J gene TRBJ2-2; 7 bases match TRBD1. This CDR3 comprises 15 residues. Germline V gene lookup returns CDR1 MDHEN and CDR2 SYDVKM. J gave up 0 bases and V 8 bases, and 6 bases lay outside the gene matches.